A selection of T cell receptor beta chains follows, all from one sample in a study of OX40 agonist ivuxolimab in advanced cancers. Generated by immunoSEQ multiplex PCR, the TCRdb table keeps only in-frame clones and is missing some. The profile shows over 85,000 clones, about 92% of them singletons. This sample comprised CD4+ or CD8+ T cells sorted from blood, obtained in a trial of the OX40 agonist ivuxolimab. Every receptor here comes from an adult with an advanced solid tumor such as melanoma, head and neck, liver or kidney cancer. The CDR3 runs from the conserved cysteine through the conserved F or W. Expanded clones are given a class, and other clones once, few, many or no size at all.

clone_size,j_call,v_call,cdr3_aa
NA,TRBJ2-1,TRBV11-1,CASSLGGSNEQFF
NA,TRBJ2-7,TRBV7-3,CASSLMGSSYEQYF
NA,TRBJ1-2,TRBV6-5,CASSRRPTIGYTF
NA,TRBJ2-1,TRBV11-3,CASSLDHSRGNEQFF
NA,TRBJ2-3,TRBV7-2,CASTPRGLAGGRTDTQYF
NA,TRBJ2-5,TRBV28,CASSLVYSPRQTGETQYF
NA,TRBJ1-2,TRBV9,CATSPGMGYGYTF
NA,TRBJ2-7,TRBV5-8,CASSSGPTLYEQYF
NA,TRBJ1-6,TRBV15,CATSSVVYNSPLHF
once,TRBJ2-5,TRBV5-1,CASKGEETQYF
NA,TRBJ2-5,TRBV5-4,CASRYQGGETQYF
NA,TRBJ2-7,TRBV29-1,CSVVSVGYEQYF
NA,TRBJ1-2,TRBV6-1,CASSEGVGRIYGYTF
NA,TRBJ1-2,TRBV4-3,CASSQDLGGVGYTF
NA,TRBJ2-1,TRBV11-2,CASSLQGVAGMNEQFF
NA,TRBJ2-3,TRBV19,CASSDPRGRRRDTQYF
NA,TRBJ2-1,TRBV11-3,CASSEWTSGRAGNEQFF
NA,TRBJ1-5,TRBV6-1,CASSEVTDQPQHF
NA,TRBJ1-4,TRBV4-2,CASSPPGGNEKLFF
NA,TRBJ2-1,TRBV9,CASSGPYNEQFF
NA,TRBJ2-6,TRBV19,CASSTSGAGANVLTF
NA,TRBJ1-2,TRBV11-1,CASSLGTGGAEGYTF
NA,TRBJ1-2,TRBV6-1,CASSERPGTYGYTF
NA,TRBJ1-2,TRBV6-1,CASKAGLAGDYGYTF
NA,TRBJ1-2,TRBV15,CATSREGLGGYTF
NA,TRBJ2-5,TRBV12-5,CASGLGETQYF
NA,TRBJ2-1,TRBV5-3,CARSGPQVGGGHSDEQFF
NA,TRBJ2-1,TRBV11-3,CASSLIAGGQAEQFF
NA,TRBJ1-4,TRBV11-3,CASSLGQGWSDEKLFF
NA,TRBJ2-7,TRBV6-1,CASSNSYEQYF
NA,TRBJ1-2,TRBV5-1,CASSPTGRGYTF
once,TRBJ1-2,TRBV7-8,CASSLQRVVLYGYTF
once,TRBJ2-3,TRBV7-9,CASSLMGTRVDTQYF
NA,TRBJ1-1,TRBV2,CASSEMRTGGGGGSKAFF
NA,TRBJ1-2,TRBV29-1,CSVRTGADNGYTF
NA,TRBJ2-7,TRBV29-1,CSVVLGGYEQYF
NA,TRBJ2-1,TRBV2,CASSVGGEQFF
NA,TRBJ2-3,TRBV19,CASSILGSVQYF
once,TRBJ2-1,TRBV29-1,CSVGGTGWGSYNEQFF
NA,TRBJ1-3,TRBV5-4,CASSPGPSGNTIYF
NA,TRBJ2-3,TRBV27,CASSPRTQGRTDTQYF
NA,TRBJ2-1,TRBV27,CASSPGLAGTGKQFF
NA,TRBJ1-1,TRBV7-9,CASSSGRATEAFF
NA,TRBJ2-1,TRBV11-2,CASSRLAGGNEQFF
few,TRBJ1-1,TRBV30,CAWRPIWTLNTEAFF
NA,TRBJ1-1,TRBV6-6,CASSSDGQGTEAFF
NA,TRBJ1-6,TRBV25-1,CASSGLGQLNSPLHF
NA,TRBJ2-7,TRBV28,CASSLAGALGLYEQYF
NA,TRBJ1-4,TRBV7-8,CASSYRSATNEKLFF
NA,TRBJ2-5,TRBV9,CASSVGQAGETQYF
once,TRBJ1-6,TRBV4-1,CASSQAPTSPLHF
NA,TRBJ2-1,TRBV4-3,CASSRTAGAYNEQFF
once,TRBJ1-6,TRBV7-9,CASSAYNSPLHF
NA,TRBJ2-1,TRBV4-1,CASSQDGVYEQFF
once,TRBJ2-2,TRBV12-5,CASEENTGELFF
NA,TRBJ1-1,TRBV30,CAWSLGGSGTEAFF
NA,TRBJ1-3,TRBV6-6,CASSPGPGNTIYF